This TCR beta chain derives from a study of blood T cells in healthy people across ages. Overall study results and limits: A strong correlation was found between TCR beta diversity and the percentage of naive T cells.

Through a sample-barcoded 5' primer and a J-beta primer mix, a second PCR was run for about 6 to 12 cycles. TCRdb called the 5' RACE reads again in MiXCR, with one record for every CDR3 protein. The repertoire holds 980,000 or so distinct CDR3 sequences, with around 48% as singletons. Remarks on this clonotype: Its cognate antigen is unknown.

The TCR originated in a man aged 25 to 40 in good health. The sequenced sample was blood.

In DNA, the CDR3 is TGTGCCAGCAGTGACCCCTCCGGGACAGAAGTATACGAGCAGTACTTC. Residues: CASSDPSGTEVYEQYF. The chain recombines TRBV25-1 with TRBJ2-7; 7 nucleotides agree with TRBD1. V dropped 3 bases and J dropped 4; count of bases not matched to a gene: 12. Germline values: CDR1 MGHDK, CDR2 SYGVNS. This CDR3 is 16 amino acids long.